This T cell receptor (beta chain) was profiled in a study of T-cell reconstitution after alpha-beta-depleted transplantation in children. Findings of the study overall: T-cell counts and diversity were attributed mostly to newly produced T cells one year after transplant.

Regarding this clonotype: Its antigen is not identified.

The CDR3 is 15 residues long. V lost 5 bases to trimming and J lost 7 bases, with 21 bases between them. Looked up from germline, CDR1 is MNHNS and CDR2 is SASEGT. Unique molecular identifiers were used to barcode this TCRbeta library. TCRdb re-called the PCR reads with MiXCR, one entry per CDR3 protein. The sample records roughly 790,000 distinct CDR3 sequences, roughly 16% being singletons. The input for sequencing was PBMCs, mostly from graft donor cells, taken 360 days after TCRalphabeta/CD19-depleted stem cell transplant. The chain has TRBV6-1 and TRBJ2-7; D remains ambiguous. The clonotype was recovered from a male patient aged 5 to 17 who had a stem cell transplant for acute lymphoblastic leukemia, so the T cells may come from the graft donor. In nucleotides, the CDR3 is TGTGCCAGCAGTAGTGGCAGCCGGCCCACAAGGGAGCAGTACTTC. Protein sequence: CASSSGSRPTREQYF.